Listed below are T cell receptor beta chains from one sample, sequenced in a study of blood T cell repertoires in COVID-19. Repertoires were generated with immunoSEQ multiplex PCR, while TCRdb's copy carries only in-frame clones and drops some. The data hold around 200,000 clones, with more than 70% observed a single time. The sample comprised peripheral blood. The receptors originated from a woman aged 45-65 years with acute or convalescent COVID-19. The CDR3 runs from the conserved cysteine through the conserved F or W. Fields, in order: CDR3 length, clone size, V gene, J gene, D gene, CDR3 DNA, CDR3 protein. A D gene is named only where the DNA matches it firmly. Size is omitted from some rows. Given values are once, few, many or a class for expanded clones.

cdr3_length: 15
clone_size: NA
v_call: TRBV6-5
j_call: TRBJ1-4
d_call: NA
cdr3_nt: TGTGCCACCCAGAGAGGGAACAAGCTTTCTGAAAAACTGTTTTTT
cdr3_aa: CATQRGNKLSEKLFF

cdr3_length: 15
clone_size: NA
v_call: TRBV2
j_call: TRBJ1-5
d_call: NA
cdr3_nt: TGTGCCAGCAGTGCTCAGGGGATGATGGGTCAGCCCCAGCATTTT
cdr3_aa: CASSAQGMMGQPQHF

cdr3_length: 17
clone_size: many
v_call: TRBV2
j_call: TRBJ2-1
d_call: TRBD2
cdr3_nt: TGTGCCAGCAGGGAGACTAGCGGGAGGCCCTCCTACAATGAGCAGTTCTTC
cdr3_aa: CASRETSGRPSYNEQFF

cdr3_length: 12
clone_size: NA
v_call: TRBV27
j_call: TRBJ2-7
d_call: NA
cdr3_nt: TGTGCCAGCAGTTCCACAGGGAGAGAGCAGTACTTC
cdr3_aa: CASSSTGREQYF

cdr3_length: 20
clone_size: NA
v_call: TRBV28
j_call: TRBJ2-1
d_call: TRBD2
cdr3_nt: TGTGCCAGCAACCAAAAGAGGAGCGGGACTAGCGGGAGGGCTTGGAGTGAGCAGTTCTTC
cdr3_aa: CASNQKRSGTSGRAWSEQFF

cdr3_length: 13
clone_size: NA
v_call: TRBV7-2
j_call: TRBJ2-7
d_call: TRBD2
cdr3_nt: TGTGCCAGCAGCTCGACTAGCGGGACGCCACAGTACTTC
cdr3_aa: CASSSTSGTPQYF

cdr3_length: 17
clone_size: NA
v_call: TRBV28
j_call: TRBJ1-2
d_call: NA
cdr3_nt: TGTGCCAGCCCCGAGGGCCCGCAACCGGGGGCTAACTATGGCTACACCTTC
cdr3_aa: CASPEGPQPGANYGYTF

cdr3_length: 16
clone_size: NA
v_call: TRBV2
j_call: TRBJ2-7
d_call: NA
cdr3_nt: TGTGCCAGCAGTAAAAGCGGCATCCCTCTTCCCTACGAGCAGTACTTC
cdr3_aa: CASSKSGIPLPYEQYF

cdr3_length: 15
clone_size: once
v_call: TRBV13
j_call: TRBJ2-3
d_call: NA
cdr3_nt: TGTGCCAGCAGCTTAGGACAGGGTAGCACAGATACGCAGTATTTT
cdr3_aa: CASSLGQGSTDTQYF

cdr3_length: 15
clone_size: NA
v_call: TRBV6-5
j_call: TRBJ2-5
d_call: NA
cdr3_nt: TGTGCCAGCAGTTACACCAGGGGCAGCCAAGAGACCCAGTACTTC
cdr3_aa: CASSYTRGSQETQYF

cdr3_length: 13
clone_size: NA
v_call: TRBV28
j_call: TRBJ1-2
d_call: NA
cdr3_nt: TGTGCCAGCAGTTTCCGGGACGGGAGTGGCTACACCTTC
cdr3_aa: CASSFRDGSGYTF

cdr3_length: 14
clone_size: NA
v_call: TRBV5-4
j_call: TRBJ2-7
d_call: TRBD2
cdr3_nt: TGTGCCAGCAGCCCCAGCGGGGGGGGCTACGAGCAGTACTTC
cdr3_aa: CASSPSGGGYEQYF

cdr3_length: 13
clone_size: NA
v_call: TRBV23-1
j_call: TRBJ2-5
d_call: NA
cdr3_nt: TGCGCCAGCAGGCGGGGGCCCCGGGAGACCCAGTACTTC
cdr3_aa: CASRRGPRETQYF

cdr3_length: 16
clone_size: once
v_call: TRBV19
j_call: TRBJ2-1
d_call: TRBD2
cdr3_nt: TGTGCCAGTACCCCATGGGTGGGAGGGCACTACAATGAGCAGTTCTTC
cdr3_aa: CASTPWVGGHYNEQFF

cdr3_length: 13
clone_size: NA
v_call: TRBV12-3/TRBV12-4
j_call: TRBJ2-3
d_call: NA
cdr3_nt: TGTGCCAGCAGTCTCGGGAGAACAGATACGCAGTATTTT
cdr3_aa: CASSLGRTDTQYF

cdr3_length: 15
clone_size: many
v_call: TRBV3-1/TRBV3-2
j_call: TRBJ2-1
d_call: TRBD2
cdr3_nt: TGTGCCACCCGGCGGGCGGGAGGGCCGCGGGATGAGCAGTTCTTC
cdr3_aa: CATRRAGGPRDEQFF

cdr3_length: 14
clone_size: NA
v_call: TRBV12-5
j_call: TRBJ1-2
d_call: NA
cdr3_nt: TGTGCTAGTGGTTTGGAGGGAGGGCGGGGTGGCTACACCTTC
cdr3_aa: CASGLEGGRGGYTF

cdr3_length: 13
clone_size: NA
v_call: TRBV11-2
j_call: TRBJ1-4
d_call: NA
cdr3_nt: TGTGCCAGCAGCCCCGGGAGGGATGAAAAACTGTTTTTT
cdr3_aa: CASSPGRDEKLFF

cdr3_length: 14
clone_size: NA
v_call: TRBV5-1
j_call: TRBJ1-4
d_call: NA
cdr3_nt: TGCGCCAGCAGCCTGGGTTGGGGAGATGAAAAACTGTTTTTT
cdr3_aa: CASSLGWGDEKLFF

cdr3_length: 14
clone_size: NA
v_call: TRBV5-1
j_call: TRBJ1-1
d_call: TRBD1
cdr3_nt: TGCGCCAGCAGCTGGGACAGGGTAGATGCTGAAGCTTTCTTT
cdr3_aa: CASSWDRVDAEAFF

cdr3_length: 14
clone_size: few
v_call: TRBV6-4
j_call: TRBJ2-7
d_call: NA
cdr3_nt: TGTGCCAGAAGTACCGTACGGGACAACCACGAGCAGTACTTC
cdr3_aa: CARSTVRDNHEQYF

cdr3_length: 15
clone_size: NA
v_call: TRBV19
j_call: TRBJ2-1
d_call: NA
cdr3_nt: TGTGCCAGTAGTATAATGGCGCTTCAGGCTGATGAGCAGTTCTTC
cdr3_aa: CASSIMALQADEQFF

cdr3_length: 15
clone_size: NA
v_call: TRBV5-4
j_call: TRBJ1-2
d_call: NA
cdr3_nt: TGTGCCAGCAGCCCGGGACACGGGACTAACTATGGCTACACCTTC
cdr3_aa: CASSPGHGTNYGYTF

cdr3_length: 17
clone_size: few
v_call: TRBV11-2
j_call: TRBJ2-2
d_call: TRBD2
cdr3_nt: TGTGCCAGCAGCCCACGTGGTAGCGGGAAGAACACCGGGGAGCTGTTTTTT
cdr3_aa: CASSPRGSGKNTGELFF

cdr3_length: 14
clone_size: NA
v_call: TRBV21-1
j_call: TRBJ2-7
d_call: NA
cdr3_nt: TGTGCCAGCAGCAATCATTCAGTTTCCTACGAGCAGTACTTC
cdr3_aa: CASSNHSVSYEQYF

cdr3_length: 13
clone_size: NA
v_call: TRBV2
j_call: TRBJ2-2
d_call: NA
cdr3_nt: TGTGCCAGCAGGGGCCCAACGGTGGGGGAGCTGTTTTTT
cdr3_aa: CASRGPTVGELFF

cdr3_length: 18
clone_size: NA
v_call: TRBV14
j_call: TRBJ2-2
d_call: TRBD2
cdr3_nt: TGTGCCAGCAGCCCTTTCACTTCTAGCGGGAGTGTGACCGGGGAGCTGTTTTTT
cdr3_aa: CASSPFTSSGSVTGELFF

cdr3_length: 17
clone_size: once
v_call: TRBV28
j_call: TRBJ1-2
d_call: TRBD1
cdr3_nt: TGTGCCAGCAGTTTAGTGGGAGACAGGGGGCTCGACTATGGCTACACCTTC
cdr3_aa: CASSLVGDRGLDYGYTF

cdr3_length: 10
clone_size: NA
v_call: TRBV7-5
j_call: TRBJ2-1
d_call: NA
cdr3_nt: TGTGCCAGAAGCTTAGTCGAGCCGTTCTTC
cdr3_aa: CARSLVEPFF

cdr3_length: 18
clone_size: once
v_call: TRBV27
j_call: TRBJ1-5
d_call: NA
cdr3_nt: TGTGCCAGCAGTTTGTATCCCCTTACAGGGAATAGCAATCAGCCCCAGCATTTT
cdr3_aa: CASSLYPLTGNSNQPQHF

cdr3_length: 15
clone_size: NA
v_call: TRBV19
j_call: TRBJ2-7
d_call: TRBD1
cdr3_nt: TGTGCCAGTAGTCCCGTCGGGACAGGACTCTACGAGCAGTACTTC
cdr3_aa: CASSPVGTGLYEQYF

cdr3_length: 12
clone_size: NA
v_call: TRBV5-4
j_call: TRBJ2-1
d_call: TRBD1
cdr3_nt: TGTGCCAGCAGCCGGGACAGGGGGGAGCAGTTCTTC
cdr3_aa: CASSRDRGEQFF

cdr3_length: 15
clone_size: NA
v_call: TRBV15
j_call: TRBJ1-2
d_call: NA
cdr3_nt: TGTGCCACCAGCAGAGAGTCGGTCCCTGAATATGGCTACACCTTC
cdr3_aa: CATSRESVPEYGYTF

cdr3_length: 14
clone_size: few
v_call: TRBV5-1
j_call: TRBJ1-1
d_call: NA
cdr3_nt: TGCGCCAGCTTCCAAGGAGGGGCGGACACTGAAGCTTTCTTT
cdr3_aa: CASFQGGADTEAFF

cdr3_length: 15
clone_size: NA
v_call: TRBV10-3
j_call: TRBJ1-5
d_call: TRBD1
cdr3_nt: TGTGCCATCAGTATGACAGGGTCTAGCAATCAGCCCCAGCATTTT
cdr3_aa: CAISMTGSSNQPQHF

cdr3_length: 12
clone_size: NA
v_call: TRBV3-1/TRBV3-2
j_call: TRBJ2-7
d_call: NA
cdr3_nt: TGTGCCAGCAGTTATATTTCCTACGAGCAGTACTTC
cdr3_aa: CASSYISYEQYF

cdr3_length: 15
clone_size: many
v_call: TRBV6-1
j_call: TRBJ2-7
d_call: TRBD2
cdr3_nt: TGTGCCAGCAGTGAAGAGCTAGCGGCCTCCTACGAGCAGTACTTC
cdr3_aa: CASSEELAASYEQYF